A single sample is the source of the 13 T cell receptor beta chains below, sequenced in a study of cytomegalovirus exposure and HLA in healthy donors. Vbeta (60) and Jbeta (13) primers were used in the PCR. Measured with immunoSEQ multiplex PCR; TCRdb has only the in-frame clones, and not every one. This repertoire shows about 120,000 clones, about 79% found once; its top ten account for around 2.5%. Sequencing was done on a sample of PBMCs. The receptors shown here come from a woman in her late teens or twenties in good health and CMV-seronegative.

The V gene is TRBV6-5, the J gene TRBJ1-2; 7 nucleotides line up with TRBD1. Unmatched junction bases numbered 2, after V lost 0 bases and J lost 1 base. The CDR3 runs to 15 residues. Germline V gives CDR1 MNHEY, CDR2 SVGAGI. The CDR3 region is CASSYSPGGNYGYTF. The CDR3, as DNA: TGTGCCAGCAGTTACTCGCCAGGGGGTAACTATGGCTACACCTTC.

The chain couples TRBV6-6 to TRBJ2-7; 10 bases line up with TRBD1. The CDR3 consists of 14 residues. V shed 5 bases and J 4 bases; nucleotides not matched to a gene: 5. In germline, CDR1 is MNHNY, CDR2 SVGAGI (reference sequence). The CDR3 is CASSVTGGAYEQYF. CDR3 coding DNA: TGTGCCAGCAGTGTGACAGGGGGCGCTTACGAGCAGTACTTC.

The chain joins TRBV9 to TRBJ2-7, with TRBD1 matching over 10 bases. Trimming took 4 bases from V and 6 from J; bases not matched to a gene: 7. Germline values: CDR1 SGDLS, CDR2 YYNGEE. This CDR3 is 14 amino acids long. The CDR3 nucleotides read TGTGCCAGCAGCTCGGGACAGGGGCCTTCCGAGCAGTACTTC. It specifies CASSSGQGPSEQYF. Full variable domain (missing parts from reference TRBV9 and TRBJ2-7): DSGVTQTPKHLITATGQRVTLRCSPRSGDLSVYWYQQSLDQGLQFLIQYYNGEERAKGNILERFSAQQFPDLHSELNLSSLELGDSALYFCASSSGQGPSEQYFGPGTRLTVT.

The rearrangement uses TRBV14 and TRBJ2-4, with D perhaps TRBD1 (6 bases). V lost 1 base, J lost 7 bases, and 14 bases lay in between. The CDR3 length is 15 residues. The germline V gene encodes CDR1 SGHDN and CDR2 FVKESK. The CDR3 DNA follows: TGTGCCAGCAGCCAAGGAGGGGGTGTTGTGAACATTCAGTACTTC. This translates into CASSQGGGVVNIQYF.

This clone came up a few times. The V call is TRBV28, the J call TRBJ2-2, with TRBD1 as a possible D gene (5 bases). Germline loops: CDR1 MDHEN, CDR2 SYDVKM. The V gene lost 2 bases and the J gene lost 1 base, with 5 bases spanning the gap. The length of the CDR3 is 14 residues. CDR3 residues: CASSLDRNTGELFF. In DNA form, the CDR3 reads TGTGCCAGCAGTTTAGACAGGAACACCGGGGAGCTGTTTTTT.

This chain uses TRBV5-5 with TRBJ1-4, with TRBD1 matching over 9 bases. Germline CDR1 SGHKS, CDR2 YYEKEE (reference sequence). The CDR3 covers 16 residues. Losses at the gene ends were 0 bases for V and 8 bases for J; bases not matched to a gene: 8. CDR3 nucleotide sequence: TGTGCCAGCAGCTTGGTCCCGGGACAGGGTCAAGAAAAACTGTTTTTT. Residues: CASSLVPGQGQEKLFF.

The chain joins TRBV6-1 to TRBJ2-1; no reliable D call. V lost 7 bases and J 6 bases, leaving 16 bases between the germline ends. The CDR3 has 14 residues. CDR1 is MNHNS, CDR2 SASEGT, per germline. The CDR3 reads CASTAGFLGNEQFF. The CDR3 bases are TGTGCCAGCACTGCCGGGTTCCTTGGCAATGAGCAGTTCTTC.

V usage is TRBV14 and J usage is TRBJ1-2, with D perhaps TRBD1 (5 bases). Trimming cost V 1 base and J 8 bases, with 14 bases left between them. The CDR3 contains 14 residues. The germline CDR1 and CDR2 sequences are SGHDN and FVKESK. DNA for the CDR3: TGTGCCAGCAGCCAAGTGAGTCAGGGAGGCGGCTACACCTTC. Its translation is CASSQVSQGGGYTF.

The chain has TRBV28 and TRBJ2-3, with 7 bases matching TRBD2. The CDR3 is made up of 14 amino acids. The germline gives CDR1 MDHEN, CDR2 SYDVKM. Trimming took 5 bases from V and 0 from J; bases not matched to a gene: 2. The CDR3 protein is CASSLAVSTDTQYF. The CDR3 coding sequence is TGTGCCAGCAGTCTAGCGGTTAGCACAGATACGCAGTATTTT.

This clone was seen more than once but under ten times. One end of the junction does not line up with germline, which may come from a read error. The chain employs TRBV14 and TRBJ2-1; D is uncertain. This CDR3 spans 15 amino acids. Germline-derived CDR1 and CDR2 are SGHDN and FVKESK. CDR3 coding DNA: TGTGCCAGCAGCCAAGATAATAGAATCTACGATGAGCAGTTCTTC. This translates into CASSQDNRIYDEQFF.

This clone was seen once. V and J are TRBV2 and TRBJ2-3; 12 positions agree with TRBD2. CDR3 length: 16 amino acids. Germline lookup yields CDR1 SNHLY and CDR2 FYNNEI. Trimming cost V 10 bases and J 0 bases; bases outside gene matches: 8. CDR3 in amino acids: CATLASGRASTDTQYF. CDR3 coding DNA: TGTGCCACCCTAGCTAGCGGGAGGGCTAGCACAGATACGCAGTATTTT.

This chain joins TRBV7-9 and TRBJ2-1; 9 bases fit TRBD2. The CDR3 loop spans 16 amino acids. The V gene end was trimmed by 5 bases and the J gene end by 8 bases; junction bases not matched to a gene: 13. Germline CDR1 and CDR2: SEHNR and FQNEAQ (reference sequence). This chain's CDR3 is CASSLPIAGEDDEQFF. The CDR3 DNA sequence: TGTGCCAGCAGCCTCCCTATAGCGGGAGAAGACGATGAGCAGTTCTTC.

The DNA for the CDR3 is TGTGCCAGTAGTAGCCCCTTACAGGGGGGGGGTAATGAAAAACTGTTTTTT. It is translated as CASSSPLQGGGNEKLFF. The chain carries TRBV19 and TRBJ1-4; TRBD1 agrees at 8 bases. Germline V gene lookup returns CDR1 LNHDA and CDR2 SQIVND (reference sequence). With 4 bases clipped from V and 4 bases from J, the junction kept 11 bases outside the gene matches. This CDR3 is 17 amino acids long.